Shown below are 22 T cell receptor beta chains from a single sample sequenced in a study of vaccination and CD4 T cells after COVID-19. Sequencing of cultured CD4+ T cell DNA used the Oncomine TCR Beta short-read assay. TCRdb re-analysed the PCR reads in MiXCR, keeping a single row per CDR3 protein. The sample yields over 12,000 distinct CDR3 sequences, 43% seen once. The treatment is: roughly ten-day PBMC culture with coronavirus spike peptide pools or control peptides (ViraFEST assay). No antigen has been assigned to these receptors. Sequences were obtained from CD4+ T cells from blood, cultured in vitro. The receptors were sampled from a human donor who had recovered from COVID-19.

The chain employs TRBV7-2 and TRBJ1-1, with 10 bases that match TRBD1. From germline, CDR1 is SGHTA and CDR2 FQGNSA. The junction had 6 bases not matched to a gene; V was cut back by 1 base and J by 4 bases. The CDR3 is 16 amino acids. Written as DNA, the CDR3 is TGTGCCAGCAGCTTAGTCCCGGACAGGGGGAGCACTGAAGCTTTCTTT. Its translation: CASSLVPDRGSTEAFF. The whole variable domain, filled in from reference TRBV7-2 and TRBJ1-1, reads GAGVSQSPSNKVTEKGKDVELRCDPISGHTALYWYRQSLGQGLEFLIYFQGNSAPDKSGLPSDRFSAERTGGSVSTLTIQRTQQEDSAVYLCASSLVPDRGSTEAFFGQGTRLTVV.

The chain employs TRBV7-6 and TRBJ1-1; no clear D gene. Germline V gives CDR1 SGHVS, CDR2 FNYEAQ. Deletions cut 5 bases from V and 6 bases from J, with 25 bases between. CDR3 size: 17 residues. CDR3 protein: CASSPGDWESLEAEAFF. The CDR3 bases are TGTGCCAGCAGCCCCGGTGACTGGGAGTCTCTCGAGGCTGAAGCTTTCTTT.

The V and J genes are TRBV2 and TRBJ1-1, with a weak D call TRBD1 (5 bases). Trimming pared 9 bases from V and 2 bases from J, leaving 13 bases between. The germline gives CDR1 SNHLY, CDR2 FYNNEI. This CDR3 region has 13 residues. The CDR3, as DNA: TGTGCCAGATCACTACAGGATAACACTGAAGCTTTCTTT. It yields the protein CARSLQDNTEAFF.

This clonotype occurred once. The genes are TRBV14 and TRBJ1-1; D unresolved. CDR3 length: 13 amino acids. Trimming pared 5 bases from V and 0 bases from J, leaving 7 bases between. The germline V gene encodes CDR1 SGHDN and CDR2 FVKESK. CDR3 amino acids: CASSTGLNTEAFF. Here the CDR3 DNA reads TGTGCCAGCAGCACCGGGTTGAACACTGAAGCTTTCTTT. The whole variable domain, filled in from reference TRBV14 and TRBJ1-1, reads EAGVTQFPSHSVIEKGQTVTLRCDPISGHDNLYWYRRVMGKEIKFLLHFVKESKQDESGMPNNRFLAERTGGTYSTLKVQPAELEDSGVYFCASSTGLNTEAFFGQGTRLTVV.

The V and J genes are TRBV6-1 and TRBJ2-7, with D possibly TRBD2 on 6 matching bases. Trimming pared 6 bases from V and 2 bases from J, leaving 11 bases between. The germline V gene has CDR1 MNHNS and CDR2 SASEGT. The length of the CDR3 is 13 residues. The CDR3 DNA follows: TGTGCCAGCAGACGGGACTTCGCCTACGAGCAGTACTTC. This encodes CASRRDFAYEQYF.

V usage is TRBV7-2 and J usage is TRBJ1-4; TRBD1 agrees at 10 bases. Per the germline V gene, CDR1 is SGHTA and CDR2 is FQGNSA. The CDR3 is made up of 14 amino acids. Losses at the gene ends were 5 bases for V and 7 bases for J; bases not matched to a gene: 4. CDR3 sequence (DNA): TGTGCCAGCAGCCGACAGGGGGCGGGTGAAAAACTGTTTTTT. Translating gives CASSRQGAGEKLFF. Variable domain in full (rest from reference TRBV7-2 and TRBJ1-4): GAGVSQSPSNKVTEKGKDVELRCDPISGHTALYWYRQSLGQGLEFLIYFQGNSAPDKSGLPSDRFSAERTGGSVSTLTIQRTQQEDSAVYLCASSRQGAGEKLFFGSGTQLSVL.

CDR3 protein: CATSASGGADTQYF. DNA for the CDR3: TGTGCCACCAGTGCTAGCGGGGGGGCGGATACGCAGTATTTT. The rearrangement links TRBV24-1 to TRBJ2-3; 12 bases match TRBD2. The V gene's germline CDR1 is KGHDR and CDR2 SFDVKD. V lost 5 bases and J lost 6; bases outside the gene matches: 2. This CDR3 region has 14 residues.

The chain is built from TRBV6-1 and TRBJ1-2; D might be TRBD1 (5 bases). V was trimmed by 5 bases and J by 3 bases, leaving 13 bases between them. Germline CDR1 is MNHNS and CDR2 is SASEGT. There are 14 residues in the CDR3. CDR3 coding DNA: TGTGCCAGCAGTAGAGCACAGGTTTACTATGGCTACACCTTC. This codes for CASSRAQVYYGYTF.

The chain links TRBV20-1 to TRBJ2-3; TRBD1 might be the D (5 bases). The CDR3 sequence is 13 residues long. The germline CDR1 and CDR2 sequences are DFQATT and SNEGSKA (reference sequence). The CDR3 DNA sequence: TGCAGCCTCAAGGGGCAGGGCACAGATACGCAGTATTTT. This translates into CSLKGQGTDTQYF.

The CDR3 DNA sequence: TGCAGCGCCGAAGGACAGGACTCTGGCTACACCTTC. It yields the protein CSAEGQDSGYTF. The chain employs TRBV29-1 and TRBJ1-2; 7 bases fit TRBD1. Germline CDR1 reads SQVTM; CDR2 reads ANQGSEA. J lost 7 bases, V lost 7 bases, and 9 bases had no gene match. The length of the CDR3 is 12 residues.

J is TRBJ2-7 and V is TRBV4-1; the match to TRBD1 covers 8 bases. Trimming took 0 bases from V and 1 from J; bases not matched to a gene: 2. The CDR3 sequence is 15 residues long. Germline assignment: CDR1 MGHRA and CDR2 YSYEKL. The CDR3 sequence: CASSQEGDRSYEQYF. For the CDR3, the DNA is TGCGCCAGCAGCCAAGAGGGGGACAGGTCCTACGAGCAGTACTTC.

The chain links TRBV24-1 to TRBJ2-3; weak D call: TRBD2 (6 bases). This CDR3 contains 15 residues. CDR1 and CDR2 from the germline V gene are KGHDR and SFDVKD. V lost 3 bases to trimming and J lost 3 bases, with 12 bases between them. The CDR3 here is CATSDASAVTDTQYF. The CDR3, as DNA: TGTGCCACCAGTGATGCTAGCGCAGTAACAGATACGCAGTATTTT.

This clonotype showed up just a few times. V usage is TRBV2 and J usage is TRBJ2-5; perhaps TRBD1 as D (6 bases). The V gene lost 11 bases and the J gene lost 5 bases, with 12 bases spanning the gap. Looked up from germline, CDR1 is SNHLY and CDR2 is FYNNEI. This CDR3 is built from 11 residues. This CDR3 reads CAGSGEETQYF. Here the CDR3 DNA reads TGTGCCGGATCAGGGGAGGAGACCCAGTACTTC.

V and J are TRBV6-2 or TRBV6-3 and TRBJ2-5; no clear D. Trimming removed 0 bases from V and 6 bases from J, with 14 bases in between. Per germline, CDR1 MNHEY and CDR2 SVGEGT. The CDR3 consists of 15 residues. The CDR3 is CASSYSYGGQKTQYF. CDR3 bases: TGTGCCAGCAGTTACTCGTACGGCGGCCAGAAGACCCAGTACTTC.

The chain employs TRBV20-1 and TRBJ1-2, with D possibly matching TRBD1 (5 bases). This CDR3 comprises 14 residues. Germline V gene sequence: CDR1 DFQATT, CDR2 SNEGSKA (reference sequence). DNA of the CDR3: TGCAGCGCTTTGACCCTCGGGACGGCTTATGGCTACACCTTC. Translating it yields CSALTLGTAYGYTF.

This clonotype was detected a few times. The J gene is TRBJ1-1, the V gene TRBV2; no definite D call. Trimming left V 7 bases short and J 0 bases short, with 9 bases between. CDR1 and CDR2 from the germline V gene are SNHLY and FYNNEI. The length of the CDR3 is 13 residues. The CDR3 is CASKAGMNTEAFF. DNA for the CDR3: TGTGCCAGCAAGGCAGGAATGAACACTGAAGCTTTCTTT.

The CDR3, as DNA: TGTGCCAGCAGTGAACAAGGGTCCCCTGATCTATCACTCCACTTT. Its translation: CASSEQGSPDLSLHF. J is TRBJ1-6 and V is TRBV6-1; D call uncertain. The germline V gene has CDR1 MNHNS and CDR2 SASEGT. Trimming pared 2 bases from V and 16 bases from J, leaving 21 bases between. The CDR3 totals 15 residues.

This clonotype has a handful of counts. The V call is TRBV6-5, the J call TRBJ2-3, with D tentatively TRBD2 (5 bases). Germline assignment: CDR1 MNHEY and CDR2 SVGAGI. The CDR3 is 14 amino acids. V lost 4 bases to trimming and J lost 3 bases, with 11 bases between them. The CDR3 DNA follows: TGTGCCAGCAGTTTCCGGACTCGAACAGATACGCAGTATTTT. Encoded protein: CASSFRTRTDTQYF.

The chain recombines TRBV5-1 with TRBJ2-5; the D gene could be TRBD1 or TRBD2 (6 bases each). This CDR3 has 15 residues. Germline CDR1 SGHRS, CDR2 YFSETQ. V lost 0 bases and J lost 2, with 11 bases in between. The CDR3 protein is CASSLVGGTQETQYF. The CDR3 DNA is TGCGCCAGCAGCTTGGTAGGGGGGACTCAAGAGACCCAGTACTTC.

This rearrangement joins TRBV5-8 to TRBJ1-3; maybe TRBD1 (5 bases). The CDR3 is 12 residues long. Trimming took off 9 bases at V and 3 bases at J, with 10 bases between the two ends. CDR1 SGHTS and CDR2 YDEGEE come from the germline V gene. The CDR3 loop is CATQGNGNTIYF. The CDR3 bases are TGTGCCACCCAGGGAAATGGAAACACCATATATTTT.

The rearrangement links TRBV19 to TRBJ2-5, with D possibly being TRBD1 (5 bases). CDR1 and CDR2 (germline): LNHDA, SQIVND (reference sequence). The V and J ends lost 4 bases and 3 bases respectively, with 9 bases between them. The CDR3 is 13 amino acids. The CDR3 here is CASSRSTEETQYF. The CDR3 DNA reads TGTGCCAGTAGTAGATCGACAGAAGAGACCCAGTACTTC.

The CDR3 DNA reads TGTGCCAGCAGCTTAGGTCTGGGGTCTCATGGCTACACCTTC. Translation: CASSLGLGSHGYTF. V usage is TRBV7-2 and J usage is TRBJ1-2, with D unclear. Trimming removed 1 base from V and 6 bases from J, with 12 bases in between. This CDR3 region has 14 residues. Per the germline V gene, CDR1 is SGHTA and CDR2 is FQGNSA.